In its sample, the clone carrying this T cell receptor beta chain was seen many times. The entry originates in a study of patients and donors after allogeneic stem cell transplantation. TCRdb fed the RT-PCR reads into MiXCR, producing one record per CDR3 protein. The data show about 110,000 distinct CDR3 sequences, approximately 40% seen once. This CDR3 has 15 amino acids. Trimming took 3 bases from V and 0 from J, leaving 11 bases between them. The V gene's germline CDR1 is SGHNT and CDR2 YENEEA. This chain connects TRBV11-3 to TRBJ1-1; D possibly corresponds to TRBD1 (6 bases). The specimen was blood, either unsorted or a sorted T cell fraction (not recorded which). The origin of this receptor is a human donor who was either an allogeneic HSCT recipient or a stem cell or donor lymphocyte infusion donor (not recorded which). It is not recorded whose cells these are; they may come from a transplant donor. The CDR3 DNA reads TGTGCCAGCAGCTTGAGAACAGGGTTGAACACTGAAGCTTTCTTT. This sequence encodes CASSLRTGLNTEAFF.